This T cell receptor (beta chain) was observed in a study of radiation and T cells in renal cell carcinoma. Findings and limits, study-wide: Only small tumor regions of about 0.97 g were sampled.

Of note for this clone: Its antigen remains unknown.

This sample's treatment: 15 Gy SBRT to primary tumor, nephrectomy 4 weeks later. Generated by immunoSEQ multiplex PCR, the TCRdb table keeps only in-frame clones and is missing some. The sample includes some 16,000 clones, 50% of them seen just once. The CDR3 runs to 14 residues. The ends were cut back, 6 bases at V and 0 bases at J, with 12 bases in the middle. The germline V gene has CDR1 SGHRS and CDR2 YFSETQ. The rearrangement links TRBV5-1 to TRBJ1-1, with D unresolved. The receptor comes from a woman in her sixties or seventies with renal cell carcinoma. Sequenced material: tumor tissue, taken from a patient whose treatment included radiotherapy and nephrectomy. The CDR3 sequence: CASNFDRVNTEAFF. CDR3 bases: TGCGCCAGCAATTTCGACCGCGTGAACACTGAAGCTTTCTTT.